Presented here are 25 T cell receptor beta chains from one specimen sequenced in a study of blood T cell repertoires in COVID-19. Clones were read by immunoSEQ multiplex PCR, and TCRdb kept only the in-frame ones, dropping some. The table records more than 65,000 clones, approximately 82% of them present only once. The material sequenced was peripheral blood. The receptors shown here come from an older woman with acute or convalescent COVID-19.

The chain is built from TRBV7-2 and TRBJ2-7; TRBD1 agrees at 9 bases. The CDR3 spans 15 residues. Trimming at V came to 1 base and at J to 4 bases, leaving 5 bases not matched to a gene. Germline values: CDR1 SGHTA, CDR2 FQGNSA. The CDR3, as DNA: TGTGCCAGCAGCTTAGGCACAGGGGGCATTTACGAGCAGTACTTC. Protein product: CASSLGTGGIYEQYF.

Here the CDR3 DNA reads TGTGCCAGCAGCTTATTCGGGAGAGAGGTCAATGAGCAGTTCTTC. Protein: CASSLFGREVNEQFF. V and J are TRBV7-2 and TRBJ2-1, with D possibly being TRBD2 (6 bases). Trimming left V 2 bases short and J 6 bases short, with 14 bases between. The germline CDR1 and CDR2 sequences are SGHTA and FQGNSA. The CDR3 totals 15 residues.

The J gene is TRBJ1-2, the V gene TRBV2, with D maybe TRBD1 (6 bases). Looked up from germline, CDR1 is SNHLY and CDR2 is FYNNEI. Trimming shortened V by 7 bases and J by 7 bases, and 16 bases separated the two germline ends. The CDR3 spans 13 residues. CDR3 region: CASIRGEGRGYTF. CDR3 bases: TGTGCCAGCATCAGGGGCGAGGGTCGTGGCTACACCTTC.

In this sample, this clone turned up once. V and J are TRBV15 and TRBJ2-3; tentative D call: TRBD2 (6 bases). The ends were cut back, 6 bases at V and 6 bases at J, with 16 bases in the middle. The CDR3 runs 14 residues. Germline lookup yields CDR1 LNHNV and CDR2 YYDKDF (reference sequence). The CDR3 loop is CATSGGSSADTQYF. In DNA, the CDR3 is TGTGCCACCAGTGGAGGGTCAAGTGCTGATACGCAGTATTTT.

J is TRBJ1-2 and V is TRBV7-9; 9 bases are a match to TRBD1. Germline-derived CDR1 and CDR2 are SEHNR and FQNEAQ (reference sequence). The CDR3 runs 15 residues. With 3 bases clipped from V and 4 bases from J, the junction kept 6 bases outside the gene matches. This CDR3 reads CASSLGQGDFYGYTF. In nucleotides, the CDR3 is TGTGCCAGCAGCTTGGGACAGGGCGACTTCTATGGCTACACCTTC. The full variable domain, completed using reference TRBV7-9 and TRBJ1-2, is DTGVSQNPRHKITKRGQNVTFRCDPISEHNRLYWYRQTLGQGPEFLTYFQNEAQLEKSRLLSDRFSAERPKGSFSTLEIQRTEQGDSAMYLCASSLGQGDFYGYTFGSGTRLTVV.

V is TRBV2 and J is TRBJ2-5, with 9 bases identical to TRBD1. The length of the CDR3 is 14 residues. CDR1 and CDR2 from the germline V gene are SNHLY and FYNNEI. Trimming at V came to 6 bases and at J to 4 bases, leaving 6 bases not matched to a gene. The CDR3 loop is CASRTQGAGETQYF. In DNA form, the CDR3 reads TGTGCCAGCAGGACACAGGGGGCAGGAGAGACCCAGTACTTC.

The chain joins TRBV10-1 to TRBJ2-1; 8 positions agree with TRBD2. The CDR3 spans 16 residues. The ends lost 2 bases at V and 7 bases at J; junction bases unmatched: 10. CDR1 WNHNN and CDR2 SYGVQD come from the germline V gene (reference sequence). Written as DNA, the CDR3 is TGCGCCAGCAGTGAGCCGGGACTAGGTTCCTTTAATGAGCAGTTCTTC. It yields the protein CASSEPGLGSFNEQFF.

The chain employs TRBV7-3 and TRBJ2-2; possibly TRBD1 for D (5 bases). Germline V lookup: CDR1 SGHTA, CDR2 FQGTGA. Trimming pared 5 bases from V and 6 bases from J, leaving 10 bases between. The CDR3 sequence is 13 residues long. The CDR3 DNA reads as TGTGCCAGCAGCCAGGGCTCGTCCGGGGAGCTGTTTTTT. This translates into CASSQGSSGELFF.

This clone appeared once. The chain carries TRBV3-1 (or the pseudogene TRBV3-2) and TRBJ2-5, with 12 bases matching TRBD2. This CDR3 spans 16 amino acids. With V trimmed by 2 bases and J by 3 bases, 4 bases remained unmatched. Germline CDR1 LGHDT, CDR2 YNNKEL (reference sequence). CDR3 in DNA: TGTGCCAGCAGCCAAACCCTAGCGGGAGGGAAAGAGACCCAGTACTTC. It translates to CASSQTLAGGKETQYF.

The chain uses TRBV19 and TRBJ2-1, with 9 bases aligning to TRBD1. Germline loops: CDR1 LNHDA, CDR2 SQIVND (reference sequence). This CDR3 spans 18 amino acids. After removal of 5 bases from V and 4 bases from J, the junction contained 15 bases not matched to a gene. The CDR3 nucleotides read TGTGCCAGTAGTCTATCGGGGTCTCGGGGACAGGGATACAATGAGCAGTTCTTC. It is translated as CASSLSGSRGQGYNEQFF.

V gene TRBV29-1 combines with J gene TRBJ2-1, with 8 bases fitting TRBD1. Germline CDR1 and CDR2: SQVTM and ANQGSEA. The junction had 6 bases not matched to a gene; V was cut back by 4 bases and J by 7 bases. CDR3 length equals 13 residues. The CDR3 DNA sequence: TGCAGCGTTGTCCCACAGGGGGATAATGAGCAGTTCTTC. This encodes CSVVPQGDNEQFF.

This clone was seen a handful of times. The chain couples TRBV30 to TRBJ1-6; no reliable D call. CDR1 GTSNPN and CDR2 SVGIG come from the germline V gene (reference sequence). V shed 2 bases and J shed 10 bases, with 12 bases lying between them. CDR3 length: 13 residues. This chain's CDR3 is CAWSPSLGSPLHF. The CDR3 bases are TGTGCCTGGAGTCCCTCCCTAGGCTCACCCCTCCACTTT.

The rearrangement uses TRBV4-1 and TRBJ2-4; 10 nucleotides agree with TRBD2. Trimming cost V 2 bases and J 8 bases; bases outside gene matches: 9. Looked up from germline, CDR1 is MGHRA and CDR2 is YSYEKL. This CDR3 spans 16 amino acids. The CDR3 loop reads CASSQKTLAGVDIQYF. The CDR3, as DNA: TGCGCCAGCAGCCAAAAGACCCTAGCGGGAGTTGACATTCAGTACTTC.

J is TRBJ2-5 and V is TRBV11-1; 9 bases fit TRBD1. J was trimmed by 5 bases and V by 5 bases; bases with no gene match: 9. The CDR3 spans 15 residues. CDR1 and CDR2 from the germline V gene are SGHAT and FQDESV (reference sequence). Here the CDR3 reads CASSPGQGLHETQYF. In DNA form, the CDR3 reads TGTGCCAGCAGCCCTGGACAGGGGCTTCATGAGACCCAGTACTTC.

The genes are TRBV7-2 and TRBJ2-4; 9 bases line up with TRBD1. The CDR3 length is 16 residues. The ends lost 5 bases at V and 5 bases at J; junction bases unmatched: 10. Per germline, CDR1 SGHTA and CDR2 FQGNSA. The CDR3 nucleotides are TGTGCCAGCAGCCGTACAGGGGGCAGCGCCGAAAACATTCAGTACTTC. Protein product: CASSRTGGSAENIQYF.

For the CDR3, the DNA is TGCGCCAGCAGCCTCGGGACAATAGGAGACATTCAGTACTTC. It yields the protein CASSLGTIGDIQYF. The rearrangement uses TRBV5-1 and TRBJ2-4, with a possible D match to TRBD1 (6 bases). Deletions cut 4 bases from V and 8 bases from J, with 16 bases between. CDR1 SGHRS and CDR2 YFSETQ come from the germline V gene. The CDR3 is 14 amino acids.

The gene calls are TRBV2 and TRBJ1-6; D might be TRBD1 (6 bases). Germline V gene data show CDR1 as SNHLY and CDR2 as FYNNEI. The ends were cut back, 6 bases at V and 10 bases at J, with 19 bases in the middle. The CDR3 extends over 15 amino acids. The CDR3 DNA follows: TGTGCCAGCAGAGGTCAACAGGGACGAAGCTCACCCCTCCACTTT. Its protein is CASRGQQGRSSPLHF.

This rearrangement joins TRBV7-2 to TRBJ2-1; TRBD2 is a possible D gene (6 bases). The CDR3 is 16 residues long. The ends were cut back, 4 bases at V and 2 bases at J, with 15 bases in the middle. Germline V gives CDR1 SGHTA, CDR2 FQGNSA. Here the CDR3 DNA reads TGTGCCAGCAGCTGGGACTGGGGGACGACCTACAATGAGCAGTTCTTC. Translated, it gives CASSWDWGTTYNEQFF.

The chain employs TRBV30 and TRBJ1-2; no definite D call. The V and J ends lost 0 bases and 6 bases respectively, with 8 bases between them. The CDR3 is 12 amino acids. Germline V gene sequence: CDR1 GTSNPN, CDR2 SVGIG (reference sequence). CDR3 DNA: TGTGCCTGGAGTGTACGGAGGGATGGCTACACCTTC. It translates to CAWSVRRDGYTF.

V gene TRBV20-1 combines with J gene TRBJ1-1; no clear D gene. Deletions cut 3 bases from V and 1 base from J, with 12 bases between. From germline, CDR1 is DFQATT and CDR2 SNEGSKA (reference sequence). CDR3 length equals 14 residues. In DNA form, the CDR3 reads TGCAGTGCTAGTTTGCAGAATTCGAACACTGAAGCTTTCTTT. Translation: CSASLQNSNTEAFF.

The chain has TRBV7-3 and TRBJ1-1; D may be TRBD1 (6 bases). Germline-derived CDR1 and CDR2 are SGHTA and FQGTGA. Deletions cut 3 bases from V and 8 bases from J, with 13 bases between. The CDR3 covers 13 residues. CDR3 residues: CASSLTGRTEAFF. The CDR3 DNA reads as TGTGCCAGCAGCTTGACAGGCCGAACCGAAGCTTTCTTT. The full variable domain, in which reference TRBV7-3 and TRBJ1-1 provide the parts outside the CDR3, is GAGVSQTPSNKVTEKGKYVELRCDPISGHTALYWYRQSLGQGPEFLIYFQGTGAADDSGLPNDRFFAVRPEGSVSTLKIQRTERGDSAVYLCASSLTGRTEAFFGQGTRLTVV.

V and J are TRBV5-6 and TRBJ2-3; TRBD2 matches at 14 bases. Looked up from germline, CDR1 is SGHDT and CDR2 is YYEEEE. CDR3 size: 17 residues. V shed 3 bases and J 7 bases; nucleotides not matched to a gene: 10. DNA for the CDR3: TGTGCCAGCAGCTCCCTCGACAGACTAGCGGGAGGGTATACGCAGTATTTT. Protein product: CASSSLDRLAGGYTQYF.

The V call is TRBV28, the J call TRBJ1-1; unclear D gene. The CDR3 is 14 residues long. V lost 6 bases and J lost 0, with 11 bases in between. Germline assignment: CDR1 MDHEN and CDR2 SYDVKM. The CDR3 is CASSPGSLNTEAFF. The CDR3 nucleotides are TGTGCCAGCAGCCCGGGAAGTTTGAACACTGAAGCTTTCTTT.

This chain uses TRBV28 with TRBJ1-5; D possibly corresponds to TRBD1 (6 bases). The CDR3 contains 15 residues. Trimming took 6 bases from V and 0 from J, leaving 12 bases between them. Per germline, CDR1 MDHEN and CDR2 SYDVKM. The CDR3 loop reads CASRPGTISNQPQHF. DNA for the CDR3: TGTGCCAGCAGGCCTGGGACAATTAGCAATCAGCCCCAGCATTTT.

The V and J genes are TRBV7-2 and TRBJ2-1; no definite D call. CDR3 length equals 13 residues. Germline loops: CDR1 SGHTA, CDR2 FQGNSA. The germline V and J ends were trimmed by 4 bases and 3 bases, with 7 bases remaining between them. CDR3 amino acids: CASSSYNYNEQFF. CDR3 coding DNA: TGTGCCAGCAGCTCTTATAACTACAATGAGCAGTTCTTC. The whole variable domain, remainder taken from reference TRBV7-2 and TRBJ2-1, is GAGVSQSPSNKVTEKGKDVELRCDPISGHTALYWYRQSLGQGLEFLIYFQGNSAPDKSGLPSDRFSAERTGGSVSTLTIQRTQQEDSAVYLCASSSYNYNEQFFGPGTRLTVL.